This record covers a single T cell receptor (beta chain). Its recognized antigen is unknown. No per-base quality is available; no much larger clone lies one base away. The data originate from a study of response to subunit inactivated influenza vaccine (dated by TCRdb to 2016 to 2019). Looking at the study overall: Deep quantitative profiling of the T cell receptor repertoire was used in the study to follow responses to a trivalent subunit inactivated influenza vaccine. General conclusions and limits of the study: It was suggested by the authors that each seasonal influenza vaccination may recruit only a limited number of new T cells.

CDR1 SGHTA and CDR2 FQGNSA were looked up in the germline V gene. Inclusive of the bounding cysteine and phenylalanine, the CDR3 is 15 residues long. Of all the DNA, just the CDR3 is kept, 45 bases in frame from base 1. The germline V end is reduced by 4 bases and the J end by 5 bases; junction bases left unmatched: 8. The library was generated by RT-PCR. Instrument used: Illumina HiSeq 2500. The public sequencing data were trimmed at Q25 with fastp and processed into clonotypes with MiXCR by TCRdb, which kept only in-frame beta chains. Each entry merges the rows of one CDR3 protein and shows their most common DNA and genes. Counted in this sample were around 580,000 distinct CDR3 sequences; roughly 15% of them appeared once. The biggest ten clones account for roughly 10% of the sample.

The chain uses TRBV7-2 and TRBJ2-5; 9 bases in the junction line up with TRBD2. The sample in question was PBMCs from blood, obtained 11 to 12 days after vaccination. The receptor's source is a man between 45 and 60 years old who received an inactivated influenza vaccine. Donor details come from another sample of the same person, matched by shared clones. The DNA reads as follows: TGTGCCAGCAGCTACAGCGCGGGGGGGTACGAGACCCAGTACTTC. It codes for CASSYSAGGYETQYF.